These 9 T cell receptor beta chains were all obtained from the same sample, sequenced in a study of cytomegalovirus exposure and HLA in healthy donors. TCRdb keeps only in-frame clones here, not all; method: immunoSEQ multiplex PCR. The table records about 56,000 clones, 85% to 95% of them present only once. The specimen was PBMCs. These receptors were collected from a woman between 18 and 29 years old in good health and CMV-seronegative.

The gene calls are TRBV18 and TRBJ2-1, with 7 bases lining up with TRBD2. V trimming: 3 bases; J trimming: 4 bases; junction bases outside the gene matches: 6. Germline V gives CDR1 KGHSH, CDR2 LQKENI. The CDR3 loop spans 15 amino acids. DNA of the CDR3: TGTGCCAGCTCACCCTACAGCGGGGCGTACAATGAGCAGTTCTTC. Its translation: CASSPYSGAYNEQFF.

This sequence joins TRBV4-3 and TRBJ2-7, with a tentative D call TRBD2 (5 bases). The CDR3 consists of 16 residues. CDR1 is LGHNA and CDR2 is YSLEER in the germline V gene. Trimming left V 7 bases short and J 0 bases short, with 19 bases between. The DNA for the CDR3 is TGCGCCAGCACCAGCGGACGCCGAGGAAGCTCCTACGAGCAGTACGTC. Protein sequence: CASTSGRRGSSYEQYV.

This chain joins TRBV4-2 and TRBJ2-7; a possible D gene is TRBD2 (5 bases). The germline V gene encodes CDR1 LGHNA and CDR2 YNFKEQ. CDR3 size: 16 residues. V gave up 0 bases and J gave up 1 base, with 13 bases separating them. The CDR3, as DNA: TGTGCCAGCAGCCAAGAATCCGGGGTGGGGTCCTACGAGCAGTACTTC. As protein: CASSQESGVGSYEQYF.

The rearrangement links TRBV6-9 to TRBJ2-7; TRBD1 aligns across 8 bases. From germline, CDR1 is MNHGY and CDR2 SVAAGI. V was pared by 0 bases and J by 2 bases, with 6 bases of the junction left unmatched. The length of the CDR3 is 16 residues. As DNA, the CDR3 is TGTGCCAGCAGTTATTCGTCCAGGGGGCAACCCTACGAGCAGTACGTC. This translates into CASSYSSRGQPYEQYV.

This chain uses TRBV4-3 with TRBJ1-6; D is possibly TRBD1 (6 bases). Looked up from germline, CDR1 is LGHNA and CDR2 is YSLEER. The CDR3 has 14 amino acids. With 0 bases removed from V and 8 bases from J, the gap between germline ends came to 8 bases. The CDR3: CASSQDRGDSPLHF. For the CDR3, the DNA is TGCGCCAGCAGCCAAGACAGGGGAGATTCACCCCTCCACTTT.

The chain has TRBV7-9 and TRBJ1-3; D is unclear. V lost 3 bases and J 0 bases, leaving 12 bases between the germline ends. The length of the CDR3 is 16 residues. Per germline, CDR1 SEHNR and CDR2 FQNEAQ (reference sequence). The CDR3 nucleotides read TGTGCCAGCAGCTTTCGGGGTGGCGCCTCTGGAAACACCATATATTTT. Amino acids: CASSFRGGASGNTIYF.

The rearrangement uses TRBV7-3 and TRBJ1-1; tentatively, D is TRBD1 (6 bases). V dropped 3 bases and J dropped 1 base, with 12 bases sitting between them. Looked up from germline, CDR1 is SGHTA and CDR2 is FQGTGA. This CDR3 has 15 amino acids. This CDR3 is CASSFRGGPNTEAFF. The CDR3 nucleotides are TGTGCCAGCAGCTTTCGTGGGGGCCCGAACACTGAAGCTTTCTTT.

V usage is TRBV2 and J usage is TRBJ1-2; D is unresolved. Per the germline V gene, CDR1 is SNHLY and CDR2 is FYNNEI. Trimming left V 2 bases short and J 4 bases short, with 14 bases between. The CDR3 loop spans 15 amino acids. Here the CDR3 DNA reads TGTGCCAGCAGTGAACCGGGTCTAACTGGCTATGGCTACACCTTC. Translation: CASSEPGLTGYGYTF.

The chain recombines TRBV2 with TRBJ2-5; 7 bases align to TRBD1. Germline V gene data show CDR1 as SNHLY and CDR2 as FYNNEI. The trim removed 6 bases at V and 7 bases at J, leaving 8 bases unmatched. The CDR3 runs 13 residues. CDR3 residues: CASRTTGPRTQYF. The CDR3 DNA sequence: TGTGCCAGCAGGACGACAGGGCCCAGGACCCAGTACTTC.